This passage covers 25 T cell receptor beta chains from one sample sequenced in a study of cytomegalovirus exposure and HLA in healthy donors. Vbeta (60) and Jbeta (13) primers were used in the PCR. This table comes from immunoSEQ multiplex PCR, and its TCRdb copy is limited to in-frame clones, with some not included. The sample includes around 98,000 clones, approximately 69% of them seen just once. The sequencing sample was made of PBMCs. These receptor sequences come from a female donor in good health and CMV-seronegative.

This clone was observed a handful of times. This sequence joins TRBV27 and TRBJ2-7; D is perhaps TRBD1 (5 bases). Trimming removed 6 bases at V and 2 bases at J, with 11 bases between. CDR1 and CDR2 from the germline V gene are MNHEY and SMNVEV (reference sequence). The CDR3 sequence is 13 residues long. The CDR3 DNA is TGTGCCAGCAGCCCGGACAATGCCTACGAGCAGTACTTC. This sequence encodes CASSPDNAYEQYF.

The chain's CDR3 is CASNRTSGSVSKETQYF. CDR3 in DNA: TGTGCCAGCAACAGAACTAGCGGGAGTGTATCTAAAGAGACCCAGTACTTC. J is TRBJ2-5 and V is TRBV21-1; TRBD2 was called by the table and not checked on the DNA. TRBV21-1 is a recognized pseudogene. This CDR3 region has 17 residues.

This chain joins TRBV7-9 and TRBJ2-3; 9 positions agree with TRBD1. The CDR3 consists of 15 residues. Trimming took 5 bases from V and 1 from J; bases not matched to a gene: 4. Germline CDR1 reads SEHNR; CDR2 reads FQNEAQ (reference sequence). The CDR3 sequence: CASSPWTGGTDTQYF. In nucleotides, the CDR3 is TGTGCCAGCAGCCCCTGGACAGGGGGCACAGATACGCAGTATTTT.

This clone was counted between two and nine times. The chain joins TRBV7-2 to TRBJ2-1; D might be TRBD2 (6 bases). V gave up 0 bases and J gave up 9 bases, with 9 bases separating them. The CDR3 covers 13 residues. Germline lookup yields CDR1 SGHTA and CDR2 FQGNSA. DNA for the CDR3: TGTGCCAGCAGCTTAGCGGGAGGTGGTGAGCAGTTCTTC. Encoded protein: CASSLAGGGEQFF.

This clone turned up a few times. The chain is built from TRBV9 and TRBJ2-7, with D perhaps matching TRBD1 (6 bases). Germline-derived CDR1 and CDR2 are SGDLS and YYNGEE. The CDR3 contains 16 residues. V dropped 0 bases and J dropped 2 bases, with 15 bases sitting between them. The DNA of the CDR3 is TGTGCCAGCAGCGTAGCCCCCTTCGGGGACACCTACGAGCAGTACTTC. Its translation is CASSVAPFGDTYEQYF.

This sequence joins TRBV11-2 and TRBJ1-5; maybe TRBD1 (5 bases). The V gene lost 1 base and the J gene lost 6 bases, with 7 bases spanning the gap. CDR3 length equals 13 residues. Germline V gene lookup returns CDR1 SGHAT and CDR2 FQNNGV. CDR3 bases: TGTGCCAGCAGCTTAGGGGGGGGTCAGCCCCAGCATTTT. Translating it yields CASSLGGGQPQHF.

This clone was picked up a small number of times. The rearrangement links TRBV7-8 to TRBJ2-6; 12 bases match TRBD2. Germline values: CDR1 SGHVS, CDR2 FQNEAQ. The CDR3 extends over 19 amino acids. V trimming: 4 bases; J trimming: 4 bases; junction bases outside the gene matches: 11. The CDR3 sequence: CASSSVATSGSSGANVLTF. The CDR3 nucleotides read TGTGCCAGCAGCTCAGTTGCGACTAGCGGGAGTTCGGGGGCCAACGTCCTGACTTTC.

This clone was seen more than once but under ten times. This chain connects TRBV21-1 to TRBJ1-2. TRBV21-1 is a documented pseudogene. The CDR3 contains 14 residues. The CDR3 DNA is TGTGCCAGCAGCCCCCCGGGGTCCTCCTATGGCTACACCTTC. Translated: CASSPPGSSYGYTF.

The chain is built from TRBV15 and TRBJ1-2; the D gene is possibly TRBD1 (5 bases). The length of the CDR3 is 17 residues. Germline CDR1 LNHNV, CDR2 YYDKDF (reference sequence). The V and J ends lost 1 base and 6 bases respectively, with 21 bases between them. Here the CDR3 reads CATSRVMAGSGYDGYTF. The CDR3 DNA reads TGTGCCACCAGCAGAGTGATGGCAGGGTCTGGCTACGATGGCTACACCTTC.

The chain combines TRBV27 with TRBJ2-1; 8 bases map to TRBD1. The CDR3 runs 16 residues. Trimming cost V 7 bases and J 4 bases; bases outside gene matches: 12. Looked up from germline, CDR1 is MNHEY and CDR2 is SMNVEV (reference sequence). The CDR3 coding sequence is TGTGCCAGCACCTCCAAAGGGACAGGAAAATACAATGAGCAGTTCTTC. Protein sequence: CASTSKGTGKYNEQFF.

The chain joins TRBV5-1 to TRBJ1-1; TRBD1 matches 8 bases. V gave up 2 bases and J gave up 6 bases; unmatched junction bases: 9. The germline V gene has CDR1 SGHRS and CDR2 YFSETQ. The CDR3 totals 15 residues. CDR3 loop: CASSFQDSDRAEAFF. The CDR3 coding sequence is TGCGCCAGCAGCTTTCAGGATTCGGACAGGGCTGAAGCTTTCTTT. Full variable domain (missing parts from reference TRBV5-1 and TRBJ1-1): KAGVTQTPRYLIKTRGQQVTLSCSPISGHRSVSWYQQTPGQGLQFLFEYFSETQRNKGNFPGRFSGRQFSNSRSEMNVSTLELGDSALYLCASSFQDSDRAEAFFGQGTRLTVV.

V gene TRBV27 combines with J gene TRBJ2-7; 10 bases map to TRBD1. The germline CDR1 and CDR2 sequences are MNHEY and SMNVEV (reference sequence). The CDR3 has 15 residues. Trimming at V came to 5 bases and at J to 5 bases, leaving 9 bases not matched to a gene. The CDR3 DNA reads TGTGCCAGCAGTGCAACCGGGACAGGGGATGACGAGCAGTACTTC. It codes for CASSATGTGDDEQYF.

This chain uses TRBV15 with TRBJ1-2; the match to TRBD1 covers 7 bases. CDR1 is LNHNV, CDR2 YYDKDF, per germline (reference sequence). The CDR3 runs to 15 residues. V trimming: 2 bases; J trimming: 8 bases; junction bases outside the gene matches: 11. CDR3 bases: TGTGCCACCAGCAGATCGGGACAGAGAGTGAGCGGCTACACCTTC. This codes for CATSRSGQRVSGYTF.

The chain combines TRBV7-8 with TRBJ1-2; TRBD1 might be the D (5 bases). This CDR3 contains 15 residues. Germline V gives CDR1 SGHVS, CDR2 FQNEAQ. Deletions cut 5 bases from V and 6 bases from J, with 19 bases between. CDR3 DNA sequence: TGTGCCAGCAGCCTGACTGACGGGGGGAGAGATGGCTACACCTTC. Its translation is CASSLTDGGRDGYTF.

The gene calls are TRBV30 and TRBJ1-5; TRBD1 matches at 9 bases. CDR3 size: 13 residues. V lost 7 bases and J lost 3; bases outside the gene matches: 4. CDR1 is GTSNPN, CDR2 SVGIG, per germline (reference sequence). The CDR3 nucleotides are TGTGCCTTTGGACAGGGGTCCAATCAGCCCCAGCATTTT. Protein product: CAFGQGSNQPQHF.

The V gene is TRBV7-2, the J gene TRBJ2-3; D possibly corresponds to TRBD1 (6 bases). V was shortened by 2 bases and J by 2 bases, with 11 bases between the two germline ends. This CDR3 is built from 15 residues. Germline CDR1 SGHTA, CDR2 FQGNSA. CDR3 nucleotides: TGTGCCAGCAGCTTAAGGTACAGGGTCACAGATACGCAGTATTTT. Amino acid sequence: CASSLRYRVTDTQYF.

The gene calls are TRBV10-1 and TRBJ2-3; no definite D call. The germline gives CDR1 WNHNN, CDR2 SYGVQD (reference sequence). Trimming removed 2 bases from V and 0 bases from J, with 3 bases in between. The CDR3 loop spans 13 amino acids. The CDR3 DNA reads TGCGCCAGCAGTGAGCAGAGCACAGATACGCAGTATTTT. Translated, it gives CASSEQSTDTQYF.

The chain couples TRBV30 to TRBJ2-5; 9 nucleotides line up with TRBD2. V shed 2 bases and J 2 bases; nucleotides not matched to a gene: 6. Germline assignment: CDR1 GTSNPN and CDR2 SVGIG (reference sequence). The length of the CDR3 is 15 residues. As DNA, the CDR3 is TGTGCCTGGAGTACCTCTAGCGGGGAACAAGAGACCCAGTACTTC. This encodes CAWSTSSGEQETQYF.

The chain employs TRBV29-1 and TRBJ2-7; 7 bases line up with TRBD2. CDR1 SQVTM and CDR2 ANQGSEA come from the germline V gene. The CDR3 runs 11 residues. V lost 7 bases and J lost 7; bases outside the gene matches: 7. The CDR3 loop is CSGGGLREQYF. The DNA of the CDR3 is TGCAGCGGGGGAGGGCTACGGGAGCAGTACTTC.

V is TRBV30 and J is TRBJ2-5; TRBD2 matches at 11 bases. This CDR3 contains 10 residues. CDR1 and CDR2 (germline): GTSNPN, SVGIG (reference sequence). In DNA form, the CDR3 reads TGTCCACTGCAGGGGACTAGCGGATACTTC. This codes for CPLQGTSGYF.

The chain uses TRBV7-2 and TRBJ1-2; no firm D call. CDR3 length equals 15 residues. V gave up 5 bases and J gave up 0 bases, with 13 bases separating them. Per the germline V gene, CDR1 is SGHTA and CDR2 is FQGNSA. CDR3 loop: CASSLYPPSNYGYTF. CDR3 nucleotides: TGTGCCAGCAGCCTATACCCCCCCTCTAACTATGGCTACACCTTC.

This clone was found a few times. The J gene is TRBJ2-2, the V gene TRBV28; D possibly corresponds to TRBD2 (6 bases). V dropped 4 bases and J dropped 1 base, with 7 bases sitting between them. The CDR3 has 14 amino acids. In germline, CDR1 is MDHEN, CDR2 SYDVKM. The CDR3 sequence is CASSWRENTGELFF. CDR3 in DNA: TGTGCCAGCAGTTGGCGGGAGAACACCGGGGAGCTGTTTTTT.

This chain connects TRBV29-1 to TRBJ2-1, with D tentatively TRBD2 (7 bases). The CDR3 covers 17 residues. The germline CDR1 and CDR2 sequences are SQVTM and ANQGSEA. V lost 1 base and J lost 6, with 22 bases in between. CDR3 loop: CSVEGNVTGTGGNEQFF. The CDR3 DNA is TGCAGCGTTGAAGGAAATGTAACAGGGACGGGGGGCAATGAGCAGTTCTTC.

V gene TRBV10-3 combines with J gene TRBJ1-6; no clear D. This CDR3 is built from 14 residues. Deletions cut 2 bases from V and 7 bases from J, with 9 bases between. Germline V gene lookup returns CDR1 ENHRY and CDR2 SYGVKD. The chain's CDR3 is CAISEKLRNSPLHF. CDR3 coding DNA: TGTGCCATCAGTGAGAAACTTCGGAATTCACCCCTCCACTTT.

The table lists this clone with a count of one. The rearrangement joins TRBV7-8 to TRBJ1-2; TRBD1 is a possible D gene (5 bases). This CDR3 has 13 residues. Trimming stripped 2 bases from V and 8 bases from J, with 12 bases between. CDR1 is SGHVS and CDR2 is FQNEAQ in the germline V gene. In DNA form, the CDR3 reads TGTGCCAGCAGCTTAAAGGCGGGGGAAGGCTACACCTTC. Encoded protein: CASSLKAGEGYTF. Filled out from reference TRBV7-8 and TRBJ1-2, the complete variable domain reads GAGVSQSPRYKVAKRGQDVALRCDPISGHVSLFWYQQALGQGPEFLTYFQNEAQLDKSGLPSDRFFAERPEGSVSTLKIQRTQQEDSAVYLCASSLKAGEGYTFGSGTRLTVV.